Following are 2 T cell receptor beta chains from one sample sequenced in a study of cytomegalovirus exposure and HLA in healthy donors. The PCR was carried out with 60 Vbeta primers and 13 Jbeta primers. Some clones are missing from TCRdb's copy, which holds only in-frame ones; the method was immunoSEQ multiplex PCR. The table shows 200,000 to 250,000 clones, with around 81% occurring only once. The sample was PBMCs. These receptors all stem from a woman aged 55-69 years in good health and CMV-seropositive.

With respect to this clone: The identical CDR3 is also encoded by other nucleotide sequences in the sample. The chain uses TRBV5-4 and TRBJ2-6; TRBD2 is a possible D gene (6 bases). The CDR3 runs 15 residues. The germline gives CDR1 SGHNT, CDR2 YYREEE (reference sequence). V was pared by 5 bases and J by 13 bases, with 22 bases between. The CDR3 sequence is CASSSRLAGTHVLTF. The CDR3 DNA follows: TGTGCCAGCAGTTCTAGACTGGCGGGAACGCATGTCCTGACTTTC.

The chain uses TRBV30 and TRBJ2-7; 7 bases agree with TRBD1. The V gene's germline CDR1 is GTSNPN and CDR2 SVGIG (reference sequence). The CDR3 has 12 residues. Losses at the gene ends were 1 base for V and 6 bases for J; bases not matched to a gene: 3. CDR3 residues: CAWSAGQSEQYF. The CDR3 DNA reads as TGTGCCTGGAGTGCGGGACAGTCCGAGCAGTACTTC.